This is a list of T cell receptor beta chains from one sample in a study of control samples from healthy donors and cancer patients. Here immunoSEQ multiplex PCR was the method, and the copy in TCRdb shows in-frame clones only, minus some. The table shows 70,000 to 90,000 clones, with approximately 94% occurring only once. Material: blood. The source of these receptors is a young woman in good health. Each CDR3 is given with its conserved first and last residue. D genes are given only for firm matches. Only some rows state a clone size, as once, few, many or a class for expanded clones.

clone size	V gene	J gene	D gene	CDR3 DNA	CDR3 protein
-	TRBV5-1	TRBJ1-2	TRBD1	TGCGCCAGCTCGATCGACAGGGCTGGCTACACCTTC	CASSIDRAGYTF
-	TRBV5-1	TRBJ1-5	-	TGCGCCAACAGCTTGGTCCCAGGGACCCTACAGCCCCAGCATTTT	CANSLVPGTLQPQHF
-	TRBV27	TRBJ1-1	-	TGTGCCAGCAGTTCGATCACTGGGGTGGGCACTGAAGCTTTCTTT	CASSSITGVGTEAFF
-	TRBV12-3/TRBV12-4	TRBJ2-7	-	TGTGCCAGCAGTTACACCTACGAGCAGTACTTC	CASSYTYEQYF
-	TRBV28	TRBJ2-1	-	TGTGCCAGCACCCGAGCTATAACTTTTATAGATGAGCAGTTCTTC	CASTRAITFIDEQFF
-	TRBV3-1/TRBV3-2	TRBJ2-3	-	TGTGCCAGCAGCCAAGAGAGTGCGGGACATAGCACAGATACGCAGTATTTT	CASSQESAGHSTDTQYF
-	TRBV19	TRBJ1-5	-	TGTGCCAGTAGTATCCTCACCGGGCGAGGGAAGAGGAGCAATCAGCCCCAGCATTTT	CASSILTGRGKRSNQPQHF
-	TRBV5-1	TRBJ2-1	-	TGCGCCAGCAGCACGGGAGACAGGGTTGGAGACAATGAGCAGTTCTTC	CASSTGDRVGDNEQFF
-	TRBV6-1	TRBJ1-5	TRBD1	TGTGCCAGCAGTGATCTTAACAGGGGGCTTCCTCAGCCCCAGCATTTT	CASSDLNRGLPQPQHF
-	TRBV28	TRBJ2-1	TRBD2	TGTGCCAGCCGGAGAGTCGTGGCTAGCGGGCAGTTCTTC	CASRRVVASGQFF
-	TRBV3-1/TRBV3-2	TRBJ1-4	-	TGTGCCAGCAGCCAAGGTCTCCGGGGTGGAAATGAAAAACTGTTTTTT	CASSQGLRGGNEKLFF
-	TRBV24-1	TRBJ1-2	TRBD1	TGTGCCACCAGTGAATCCAGACAGGGCCGTTGGGGCTACACCTTC	CATSESRQGRWGYTF
-	TRBV2	TRBJ2-2	-	TGTGCCAGCAGTGTAAACGAGGACACCGGGGAGCTGTTTTTT	CASSVNEDTGELFF
-	TRBV12-3/TRBV12-4	TRBJ1-5	-	TGTGCCAGCAGTTTTGGTGACCAGCATTTT	CASSFGDQHF
-	TRBV28	TRBJ1-5	TRBD1	TGTGCCAGCGGGCAGGGGGCCTCGGGGCCCCAGCATTTT	CASGQGASGPQHF
once	TRBV6-5	TRBJ2-5	-	TGTGCCAGCCCGAAGGGGGAGGGGGAGACCCAGTACTTC	CASPKGEGETQYF
-	TRBV3-1/TRBV3-2	TRBJ1-4	-	TGTGCCAGCAGCCAAGATCTCTTTCGGGGTTCAACTAATGAAAAACTGTTTTTT	CASSQDLFRGSTNEKLFF
-	TRBV7-7	TRBJ1-3	-	TGTGCCAGCAGGAAAGGGGGGGGCACCCCCTTTGGGAACACCATATATTTT	CASRKGGGTPFGNTIYF
-	TRBV25-1	TRBJ2-3	-	TGTGCCAGCAGTCGGGGGAGTATAGATACGCAGTATTTT	CASSRGSIDTQYF
-	TRBV6-5	TRBJ2-7	-	TGTGCCAGCAGGGGGACGGGTACCTACGAGCAGTACTTC	CASRGTGTYEQYF
-	TRBV28	TRBJ2-1	TRBD2	TGTGCCAGCAGTTTAGTCGGACTAGCGAAAAATGAGCAGTTCTTC	CASSLVGLAKNEQFF
-	TRBV5-1	TRBJ2-1	-	TGCGCCAGCAGCTTGGCAGTTTCTGAGCAGTTCTTC	CASSLAVSEQFF
-	TRBV24-1	TRBJ1-1	-	TGTGCCACCAGTGACCACTATACTTCAGAAGCTTTCTTT	CATSDHYTSEAFF
-	TRBV10-2	TRBJ1-2	-	TGCGCCAGCGATGGGGGTCTGGGCTACACCTTC	CASDGGLGYTF
-	TRBV7-3	TRBJ2-3	-	TGTGCCAGCAGCTTAAAAGGGGATACAGATACGCAGTATTTT	CASSLKGDTDTQYF
-	TRBV11-3	TRBJ2-3	-	TGTGCCAGCAGCTTAGCCTCTAACACAGATACGCAGTATTTT	CASSLASNTDTQYF
-	TRBV9	TRBJ2-1	TRBD2	TGTGCCAGCAGCCCTCCCCTTAGCGGGGGGCCCTACAATGAGCAGTTCTTC	CASSPPLSGGPYNEQFF
-	TRBV10-3	TRBJ2-7	TRBD1	TGTGCCATCCCCTCCGGGACAGGGGGTTTTTACGAGCAGTACTTC	CAIPSGTGGFYEQYF
-	TRBV19	TRBJ2-2	-	TGTGCCAGTAGTTTGACCGGGGAGCTGTTTTTT	CASSLTGELFF
-	TRBV2	TRBJ2-2	TRBD1	TGTGCCAGCATAACAGGGGAACGACCAAACACCGGGGAGCTGTTTTTT	CASITGERPNTGELFF